Listed below are T cell receptor beta chains from one sample, sequenced in a study of blood T cell repertoires in COVID-19. The assay was immunoSEQ multiplex PCR, and TCRdb's table has in-frame clones only and misses some. Among under 350,000 clones, roughly 90% were seen once, and the ten largest hold roughly 5.1%. Sample: peripheral blood. These receptors originate from a man between 40 and 49 years old with acute or convalescent COVID-19. Both conserved end residues are part of each CDR3. D genes are given only for firm matches. Clone sizes are given selectively: once, few, many, or a class where the clone is expanded.

TRBJ2-5 TRBV5-1 NA NA CASSYRGWETQYF TGCGCCAGCAGCTATAGGGGGTGGGAGACCCAGTACTTC
TRBJ1-4 TRBV9 NA TRBD1 CASSRDRQGEKLFF TGTGCCAGCAGCCGCGACAGACAGGGTGAAAAACTGTTTTTT
TRBJ1-1 TRBV5-1 NA TRBD1 CASSRGTGGVTEAFF TGCGCCAGCAGCCGCGGGACAGGGGGCGTAACTGAAGCTTTCTTT
TRBJ1-4 TRBV30 NA TRBD1 CAWSVNRGEKLFF TGTGCCTGGAGTGTGAACAGGGGAGAAAAACTGTTTTTT
TRBJ1-2 TRBV7-6 NA NA CASSSDGRHYGYTF TGTGCCAGCAGCTCCGACGGGAGGCACTATGGCTACACCTTC
TRBJ2-1 TRBV9 NA NA CASSVDQGTYNEQFF TGTGCCAGCAGCGTAGATCAGGGCACCTACAATGAGCAGTTCTTC
TRBJ2-7 TRBV14 NA TRBD2 CASSQVKKRGAKSSYEQYF TGTGCCAGCAGCCAAGTTAAGAAGCGGGGGGCCAAGAGCTCCTACGAGCAGTACTTC
TRBJ1-3 TRBV19 NA TRBD1 CASRGQGGNTIYF TGTGCCAGTAGGGGACAGGGGGGAAACACCATATATTTT
TRBJ2-7 TRBV27 NA TRBD2 CASSHSGGGYEQYF TGTGCCAGCAGTCATAGCGGGGGAGGCTACGAGCAGTACTTC
TRBJ2-7 TRBV7-8 NA TRBD1 CASSLNKDRENYEQYF TGTGCCAGCAGCCTGAACAAGGACAGGGAGAACTACGAGCAGTACTTC
TRBJ1-2 TRBV6-1 NA NA CASSERPRGGGNYGYTF TGTGCCAGCAGTGAAAGGCCTCGGGGAGGGGGTAACTATGGCTACACCTTC
TRBJ2-3 TRBV7-2 NA NA CASSSTGYTQYF TGTGCCAGCAGCTCGACAGGCTATACGCAGTATTTT
TRBJ1-2 TRBV12-3/TRBV12-4 NA NA CASSPVRDLGYTF TGTGCCAGCAGCCCAGTGCGGGACTTAGGCTACACCTTC
TRBJ2-1 TRBV18 NA NA CASSPPASSYNEQFF TGTGCCAGCTCACCACCGGCCAGCTCCTACAATGAGCAGTTCTTC
TRBJ2-4 TRBV19 NA TRBD1 CASSAWTGAKNIQYF TGTGCCAGTAGTGCCTGGACAGGGGCCAAAAACATTCAGTACTTC
TRBJ2-3 TRBV19 NA TRBD2 CASSGLAGSTDTQYF TGTGCCAGTAGCGGACTAGCGGGGTCCACAGATACGCAGTATTTT
TRBJ2-7 TRBV5-1 NA NA CASSLEAEEQYF TGCGCCAGCAGCTTGGAGGCGGAAGAGCAGTACTTC
TRBJ1-4 TRBV11-3 few NA CASSSQTGEKLFF TGTGCCAGCAGCTCCCAGACGGGTGAAAAACTGTTTTTT